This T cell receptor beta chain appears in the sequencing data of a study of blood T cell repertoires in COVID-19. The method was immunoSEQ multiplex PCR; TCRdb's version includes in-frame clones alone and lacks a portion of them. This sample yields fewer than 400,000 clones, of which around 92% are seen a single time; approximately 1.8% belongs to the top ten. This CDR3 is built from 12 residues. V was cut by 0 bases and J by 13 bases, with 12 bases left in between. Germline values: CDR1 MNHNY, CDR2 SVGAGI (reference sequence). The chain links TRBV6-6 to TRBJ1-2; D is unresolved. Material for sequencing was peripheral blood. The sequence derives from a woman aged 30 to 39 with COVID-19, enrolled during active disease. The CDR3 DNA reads TGTGCCAGCAGTTACTCGAATACTGGGCTCACCTTC. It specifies CASSYSNTGLTF.